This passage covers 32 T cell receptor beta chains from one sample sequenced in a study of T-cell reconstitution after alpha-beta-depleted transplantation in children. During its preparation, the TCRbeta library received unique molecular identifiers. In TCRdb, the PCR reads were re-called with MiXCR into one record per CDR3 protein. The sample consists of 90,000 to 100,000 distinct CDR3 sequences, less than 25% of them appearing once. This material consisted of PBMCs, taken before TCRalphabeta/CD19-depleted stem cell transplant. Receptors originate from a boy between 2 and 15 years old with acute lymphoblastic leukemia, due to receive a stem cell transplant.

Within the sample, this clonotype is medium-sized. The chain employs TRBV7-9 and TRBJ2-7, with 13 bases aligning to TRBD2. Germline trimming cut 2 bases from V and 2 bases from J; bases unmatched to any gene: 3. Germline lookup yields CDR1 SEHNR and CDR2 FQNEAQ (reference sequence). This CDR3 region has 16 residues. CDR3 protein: CASSLRTSGSTYEQYF. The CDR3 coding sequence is TGTGCCAGCAGCTTAAGGACTAGCGGGAGTACCTACGAGCAGTACTTC.

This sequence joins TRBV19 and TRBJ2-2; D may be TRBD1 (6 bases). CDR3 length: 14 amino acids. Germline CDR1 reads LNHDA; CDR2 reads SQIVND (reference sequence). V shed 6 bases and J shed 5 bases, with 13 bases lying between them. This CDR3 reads CASSRGGKTGELFF. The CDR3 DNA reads TGTGCCAGTAGCAGAGGGGGAAAAACCGGGGAGCTGTTTTTT.

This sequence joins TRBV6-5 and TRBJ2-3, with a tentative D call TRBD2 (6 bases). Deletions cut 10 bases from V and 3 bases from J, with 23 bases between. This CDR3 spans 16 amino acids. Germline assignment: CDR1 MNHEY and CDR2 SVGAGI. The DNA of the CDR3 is TGTGCCACCACTTTACGGGCGGAGGGGTGGACAGATACGCAGTATTTT. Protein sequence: CATTLRAEGWTDTQYF.

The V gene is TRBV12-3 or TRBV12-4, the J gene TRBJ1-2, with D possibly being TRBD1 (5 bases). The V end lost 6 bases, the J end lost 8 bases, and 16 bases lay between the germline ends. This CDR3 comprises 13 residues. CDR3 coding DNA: TGTGCCAGCAGGGGGCCGGGCAGACGCGGCTACACCTTC. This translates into CASRGPGRRGYTF.

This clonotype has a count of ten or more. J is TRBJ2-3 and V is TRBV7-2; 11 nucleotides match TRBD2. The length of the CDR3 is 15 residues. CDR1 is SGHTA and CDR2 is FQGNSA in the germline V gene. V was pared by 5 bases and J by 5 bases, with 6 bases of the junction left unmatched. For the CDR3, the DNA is TGTGCCAGCAGCCTGGGACTAGCGGAGGGAGATACGCAGTATTTT. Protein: CASSLGLAEGDTQYF. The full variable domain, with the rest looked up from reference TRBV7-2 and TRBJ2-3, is GAGVSQSPSNKVTEKGKDVELRCDPISGHTALYWYRQSLGQGLEFLIYFQGNSAPDKSGLPSDRFSAERTGGSVSTLTIQRTQQEDSAVYLCASSLGLAEGDTQYFGPGTRLTVL.

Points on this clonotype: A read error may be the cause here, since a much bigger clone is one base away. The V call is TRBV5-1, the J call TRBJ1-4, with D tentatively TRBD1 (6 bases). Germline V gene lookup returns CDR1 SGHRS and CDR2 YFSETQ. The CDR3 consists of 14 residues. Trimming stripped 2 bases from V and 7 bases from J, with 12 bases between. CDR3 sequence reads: CASSFQGITEKLFF. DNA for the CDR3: TGCGCCAGCAGCTTTCAGGGGATCACTGAAAAACTGTTTTTT. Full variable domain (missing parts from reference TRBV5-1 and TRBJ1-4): KAGVTQTPRYLIKTRGQQVTLSCSPISGHRSVSWYQQTPGQGLQFLFEYFSETQRNKGNFPGRFSGRQFSNSRSEMNVSTLELGDSALYLCASSFQGITEKLFFGSGTQLSVL.

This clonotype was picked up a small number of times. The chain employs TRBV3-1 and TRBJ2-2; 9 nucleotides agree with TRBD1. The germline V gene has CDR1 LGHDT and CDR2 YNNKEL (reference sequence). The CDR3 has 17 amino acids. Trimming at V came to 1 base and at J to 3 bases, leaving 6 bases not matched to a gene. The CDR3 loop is CASSQGPGQGYTGELFF. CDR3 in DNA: TGTGCCAGCAGCCAAGGGCCGGGACAGGGTTACACCGGGGAGCTGTTTTTT.

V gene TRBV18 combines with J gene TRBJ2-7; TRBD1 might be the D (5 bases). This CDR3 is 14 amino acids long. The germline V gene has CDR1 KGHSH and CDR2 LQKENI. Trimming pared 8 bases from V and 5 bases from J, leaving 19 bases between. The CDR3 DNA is TGTGCCAGCCACCGGGTCCAGGGAACAAACGAGCAGTACTTC. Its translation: CASHRVQGTNEQYF.

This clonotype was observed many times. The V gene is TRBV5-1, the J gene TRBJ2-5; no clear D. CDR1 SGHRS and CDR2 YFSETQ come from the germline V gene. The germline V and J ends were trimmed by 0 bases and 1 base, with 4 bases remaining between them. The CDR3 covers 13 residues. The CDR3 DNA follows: TGCGCCAGCAGCTTGGACACCCAAGAGACCCAGTACTTC. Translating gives CASSLDTQETQYF.

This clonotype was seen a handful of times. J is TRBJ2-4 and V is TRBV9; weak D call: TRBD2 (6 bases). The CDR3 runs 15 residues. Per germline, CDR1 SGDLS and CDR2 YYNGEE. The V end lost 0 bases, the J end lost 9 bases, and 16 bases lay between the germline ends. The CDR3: CASSVDPGWGGIQYF. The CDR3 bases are TGTGCCAGCAGCGTAGACCCCGGGTGGGGAGGCATTCAGTACTTC. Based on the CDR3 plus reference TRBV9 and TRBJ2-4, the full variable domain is DSGVTQTPKHLITATGQRVTLRCSPRSGDLSVYWYQQSLDQGLQFLIQYYNGEERAKGNILERFSAQQFPDLHSELNLSSLELGDSALYFCASSVDPGWGGIQYFGAGTRLSVL.

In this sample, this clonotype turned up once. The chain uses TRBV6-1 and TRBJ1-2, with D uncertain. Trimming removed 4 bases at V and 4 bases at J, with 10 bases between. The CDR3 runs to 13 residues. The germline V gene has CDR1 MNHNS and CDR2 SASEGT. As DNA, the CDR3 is TGTGCCAGCAGTGTCGGCCTGCGCTATGGCTACACCTTC. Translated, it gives CASSVGLRYGYTF.

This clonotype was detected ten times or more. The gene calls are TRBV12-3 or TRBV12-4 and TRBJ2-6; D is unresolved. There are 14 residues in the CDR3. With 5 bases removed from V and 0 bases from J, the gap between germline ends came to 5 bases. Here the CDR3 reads CASSPYSGANVLTF. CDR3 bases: TGTGCCAGCAGTCCCTACTCTGGGGCCAACGTCCTGACTTTC.

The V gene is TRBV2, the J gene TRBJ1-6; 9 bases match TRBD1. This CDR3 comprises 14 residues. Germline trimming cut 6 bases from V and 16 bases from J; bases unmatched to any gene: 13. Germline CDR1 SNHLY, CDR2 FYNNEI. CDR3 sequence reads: CASREGQGGRRLHF. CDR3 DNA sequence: TGTGCCAGCAGAGAGGGACAGGGCGGAAGGAGGCTCCACTTT.

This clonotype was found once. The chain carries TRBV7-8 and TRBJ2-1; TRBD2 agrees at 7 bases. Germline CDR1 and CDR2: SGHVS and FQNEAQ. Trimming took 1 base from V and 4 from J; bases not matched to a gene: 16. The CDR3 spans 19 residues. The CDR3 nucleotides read TGTGCCAGCAGCTTAGTATTATTACCTAGCGGTCCTAGGTACAATGAGCAGTTCTTC. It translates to CASSLVLLPSGPRYNEQFF.

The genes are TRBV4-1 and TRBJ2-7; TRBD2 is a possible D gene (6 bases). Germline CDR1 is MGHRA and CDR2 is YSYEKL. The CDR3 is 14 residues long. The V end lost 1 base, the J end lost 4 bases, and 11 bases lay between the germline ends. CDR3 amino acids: CASSQGAGRYEQYF. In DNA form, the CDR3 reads TGCGCCAGCAGCCAAGGGGCAGGGAGGTACGAGCAGTACTTC.

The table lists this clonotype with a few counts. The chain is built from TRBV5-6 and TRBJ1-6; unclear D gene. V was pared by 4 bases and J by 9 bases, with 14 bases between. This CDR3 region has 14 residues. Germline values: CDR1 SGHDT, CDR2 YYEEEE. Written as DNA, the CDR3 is TGTGCCAGCAGCAACCGGGGAGAGGGTTCACCCCTCCACTTT. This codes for CASSNRGEGSPLHF.

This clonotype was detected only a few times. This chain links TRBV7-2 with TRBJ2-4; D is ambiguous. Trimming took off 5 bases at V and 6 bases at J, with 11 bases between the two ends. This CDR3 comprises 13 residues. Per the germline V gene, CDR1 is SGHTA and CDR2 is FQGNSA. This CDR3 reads CASSPGRANIQYF. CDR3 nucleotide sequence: TGTGCCAGCAGCCCAGGCCGGGCAAACATTCAGTACTTC.

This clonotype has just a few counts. This chain's CDR3 is CASSLAYLRSGNTEAFF. The CDR3 DNA follows: TGCGCCAGCAGCTTGGCGTACTTAAGATCAGGGAACACTGAAGCTTTCTTT. The chain recombines TRBV5-1 with TRBJ1-1; D is ambiguous. CDR1 and CDR2 from the germline V gene are SGHRS and YFSETQ. This CDR3 comprises 17 residues. The V end was cut by 0 bases, the J end by 1 base, with 16 bases between.

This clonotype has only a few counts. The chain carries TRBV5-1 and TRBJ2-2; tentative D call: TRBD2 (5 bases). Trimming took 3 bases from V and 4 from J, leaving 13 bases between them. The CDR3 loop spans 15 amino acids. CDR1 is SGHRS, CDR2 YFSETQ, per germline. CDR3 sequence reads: CASSSTGISTGELFF. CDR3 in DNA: TGCGCCAGCAGCTCGACCGGGATTTCCACCGGGGAGCTGTTTTTT.

The CDR3 loop is CATSRARGAPDTQYF. The CDR3 coding sequence is TGTGCCACCAGCAGAGCGCGTGGGGCCCCAGATACGCAGTATTTT. V and J are TRBV15 and TRBJ2-3; a possible D gene is TRBD1 (5 bases). The CDR3 consists of 15 residues. CDR1 is LNHNV, CDR2 YYDKDF, per germline (reference sequence). Trimming removed 1 base from V and 4 bases from J, with 12 bases in between.

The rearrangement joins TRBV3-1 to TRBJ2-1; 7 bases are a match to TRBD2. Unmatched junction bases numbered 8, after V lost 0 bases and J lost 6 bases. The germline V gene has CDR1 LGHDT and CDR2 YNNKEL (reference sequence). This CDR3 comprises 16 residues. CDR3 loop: CASSQDLGGVGNEQFF. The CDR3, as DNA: TGTGCCAGCAGCCAAGATCTGGGGGGGGTCGGCAATGAGCAGTTCTTC.

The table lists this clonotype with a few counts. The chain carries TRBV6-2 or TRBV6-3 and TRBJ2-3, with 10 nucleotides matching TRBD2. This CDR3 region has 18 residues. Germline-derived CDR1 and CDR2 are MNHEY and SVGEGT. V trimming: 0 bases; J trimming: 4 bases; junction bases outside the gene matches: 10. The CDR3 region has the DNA TGTGCCAGCAGTTACTCGGCTAGCGGGAGCATTATTGCAGATACGCAGTATTTT. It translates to CASSYSASGSIIADTQYF.

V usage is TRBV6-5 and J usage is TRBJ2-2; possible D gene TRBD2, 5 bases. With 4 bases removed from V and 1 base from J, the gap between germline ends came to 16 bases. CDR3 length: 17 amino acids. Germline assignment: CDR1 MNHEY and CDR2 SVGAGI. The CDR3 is CASSSPPYRGNTGELFF. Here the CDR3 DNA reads TGTGCCAGCAGTTCCCCCCCCTACCGGGGGAACACCGGGGAGCTGTTTTTT.

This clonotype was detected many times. Written as DNA, the CDR3 is TGCAGTGCAAAGGTCGCCGGGGAGACCCAGTACTTC. Translated: CSAKVAGETQYF. The J gene is TRBJ2-5, the V gene TRBV20-1, with unresolved D. The CDR3 covers 12 residues. Germline lookup yields CDR1 DFQATT and CDR2 SNEGSKA (reference sequence). V was shortened by 6 bases and J by 5 bases, with 13 bases between the two germline ends.

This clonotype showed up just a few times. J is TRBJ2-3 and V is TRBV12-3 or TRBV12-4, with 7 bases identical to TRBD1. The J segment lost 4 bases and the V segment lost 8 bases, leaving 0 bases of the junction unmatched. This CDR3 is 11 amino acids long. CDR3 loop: CASGTADTQYF. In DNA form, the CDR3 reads TGTGCCAGCGGGACAGCAGATACGCAGTATTTT.

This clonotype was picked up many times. CDR3 nucleotide sequence: TGTGCCACCAGTGACGGGGCTGAAGCTTTCTTT. This translates into CATSDGAEAFF. V usage is TRBV24-1 and J usage is TRBJ1-1, with D hard to call. The V and J ends lost 4 bases and 6 bases respectively, with 5 bases between them. The CDR3 runs 11 residues. Germline CDR1 reads KGHDR; CDR2 reads SFDVKD.

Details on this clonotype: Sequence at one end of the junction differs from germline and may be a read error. CDR3 in amino acids: CASSASPSGLAGAGDF. Here the CDR3 DNA reads TGTGCCAGCAGCGCGAGCCCCTCGGGACTAGCGGGAGCCGGGGACTTC. V and J are TRBV7-8 and TRBJ2-7; 14 bases align to TRBD2. CDR1 SGHVS and CDR2 FQNEAQ come from the germline V gene. This CDR3 spans 16 amino acids.

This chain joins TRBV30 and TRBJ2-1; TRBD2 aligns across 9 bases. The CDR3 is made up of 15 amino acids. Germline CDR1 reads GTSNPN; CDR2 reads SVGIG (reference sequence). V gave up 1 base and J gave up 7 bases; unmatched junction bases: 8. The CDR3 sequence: CAWSGRGRGGNEQFF. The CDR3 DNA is TGTGCCTGGAGTGGTCGGGGGCGGGGGGGGAATGAGCAGTTCTTC.

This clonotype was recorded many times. CDR3 nucleotides: TGCGCCAGCAGCCAAGTCAATGGGGCTCTTGGCTACACCTTC. Encoded protein: CASSQVNGALGYTF. The gene calls are TRBV4-1 and TRBJ1-2; TRBD1 might be the D (5 bases). This CDR3 comprises 14 residues. Germline values: CDR1 MGHRA, CDR2 YSYEKL. V lost 1 base and J 7 bases, leaving 13 bases between the germline ends.

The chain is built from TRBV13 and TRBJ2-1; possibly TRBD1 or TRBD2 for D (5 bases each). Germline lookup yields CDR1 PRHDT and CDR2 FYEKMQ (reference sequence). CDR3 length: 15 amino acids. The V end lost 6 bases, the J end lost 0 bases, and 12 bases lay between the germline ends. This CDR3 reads CASSPGPSSYNEQFF. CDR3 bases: TGTGCCAGCAGTCCGGGACCGAGCTCCTACAATGAGCAGTTCTTC.

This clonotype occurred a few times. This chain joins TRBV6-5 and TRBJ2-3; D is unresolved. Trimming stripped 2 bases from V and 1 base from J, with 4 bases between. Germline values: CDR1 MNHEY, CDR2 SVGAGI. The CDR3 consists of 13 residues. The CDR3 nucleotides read TGTGCCAGCAGTTACAGGGGCACAGATACGCAGTATTTT. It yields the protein CASSYRGTDTQYF.

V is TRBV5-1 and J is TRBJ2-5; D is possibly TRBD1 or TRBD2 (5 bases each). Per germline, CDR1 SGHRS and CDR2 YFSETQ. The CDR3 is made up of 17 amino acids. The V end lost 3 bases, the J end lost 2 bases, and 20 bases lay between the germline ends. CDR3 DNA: TGCGCCAGCAGCTCGACTAACAGGAGGCCCAATCAAGAGACCCAGTACTTC. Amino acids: CASSSTNRRPNQETQYF.